The rows below give T cell receptor beta chains drawn from one sample of a study of cytomegalovirus exposure and HLA in healthy donors. TCRdb keeps only in-frame clones here, not all; method: immunoSEQ multiplex PCR. The profile shows tens of thousands of clones, around 76% of them singletons. The sequenced material came from PBMCs. These receptors were obtained from a woman aged 25 to 39 in good health and CMV-seropositive. Both conserved end residues are part of each CDR3. Each record gives: D gene, clone size, J gene, V gene, CDR3 protein, CDR3 DNA. D genes are given only for firm matches. Clone size is given for some rows only: seen once, a few or many times, or a class if the clone is expanded.

D: TRBD1
size: once
J: TRBJ1-5
V: TRBV6-1
CDR3: CASSRGTGDNQPQHF
DNA: TGTGCCAGCAGTCGTGGGACAGGGGACAATCAGCCCCAGCATTTT

D: -
size: once
J: TRBJ1-1
V: TRBV5-1
CDR3: CASSPDSRTEAFF
DNA: TGCGCCAGCAGCCCGGACAGCAGGACTGAAGCTTTCTTT

D: -
size: once
J: TRBJ2-1
V: TRBV4-3
CDR3: CASSQDWAGIEQFF
DNA: TGCGCCAGCAGCCAAGATTGGGCGGGGATCGAGCAGTTCTTC

D: TRBD2
size: -
J: TRBJ2-7
V: TRBV4-1
CDR3: CASSQAAGGTYEQYF
DNA: TGCGCCAGCAGCCAAGCAGCGGGAGGAACCTACGAGCAGTACTTC

D: -
size: -
J: TRBJ1-2
V: TRBV19
CDR3: CASSMAASTGYGYTF
DNA: TGTGCCAGTAGTATGGCGGCGTCGACCGGCTATGGCTACACCTTC

D: -
size: -
J: TRBJ2-2
V: TRBV6-5
CDR3: CASSPLGGELFF
DNA: TGTGCCAGCAGTCCCCTCGGCGGGGAGCTGTTTTTT

D: -
size: -
J: TRBJ1-1
V: TRBV2
CDR3: CASTQNTEAFF
DNA: TGTGCCAGCACCCAGAACACTGAAGCTTTCTTT

D: -
size: -
J: TRBJ2-5
V: TRBV28
CDR3: CASTPGGAKETQYF
DNA: TGTGCCAGCACCCCCGGAGGGGCGAAGGAGACCCAGTACTTC

D: -
size: -
J: TRBJ2-7
V: TRBV18
CDR3: CASSPRQTYEQYF
DNA: TGTGCCAGCTCACCACGACAGACATACGAGCAGTACTTC

D: -
size: few
J: TRBJ1-5
V: TRBV28
CDR3: CASSFLTGRGNQPQHF
DNA: TGTGCCAGCAGTTTTCTAACGGGGCGGGGGAATCAGCCCCAGCATTTT

D: -
size: -
J: TRBJ1-1
V: TRBV28
CDR3: CASSPAGRSLNTEAFF
DNA: TGTGCCAGCAGTCCCGCGGGACGTAGTTTGAACACTGAAGCTTTCTTT

D: -
size: -
J: TRBJ1-2
V: TRBV5-1
CDR3: CASSPPLSGYGYTF
DNA: TGCGCCAGCAGCCCCCCCTTATCGGGCTATGGCTACACCTTC

D: TRBD1
size: -
J: TRBJ1-1
V: TRBV2
CDR3: CASRSQGRYTEAFF
DNA: TGTGCCAGCAGGTCACAGGGGAGGTACACTGAAGCTTTCTTT

D: -
size: -
J: TRBJ1-1
V: TRBV28
CDR3: CASSFRNTEAFF
DNA: TGTGCCAGCAGTTTTAGAAACACTGAAGCTTTCTTT

D: -
size: -
J: TRBJ2-5
V: TRBV6-5
CDR3: CASSYSTASWETQYF
DNA: TGTGCCAGCAGTTACAGTACTGCGAGCTGGGAGACCCAGTACTTC

D: TRBD2
size: -
J: TRBJ2-5
V: TRBV18
CDR3: CASSSLSGTSGSLETQYF
DNA: TGTGCCAGCTCATCCCTGAGCGGGACTAGCGGGAGTTTGGAGACCCAGTACTTC

D: -
size: -
J: TRBJ2-1
V: TRBV5-1
CDR3: CASSLAPLTDNEQFF
DNA: TGCGCCAGCAGCTTGGCGCCCCTTACTGACAATGAGCAGTTCTTC

D: -
size: few
J: TRBJ1-1
V: TRBV6-5
CDR3: CASSYLRNTEAFF
DNA: TGTGCCAGCAGTTACTTGCGGAACACTGAAGCTTTCTTT

D: TRBD2
size: -
J: TRBJ2-7
V: TRBV28
CDR3: CATLAGTSYEQYF
DNA: TGTGCCACCCTAGCGGGGACCTCCTACGAGCAGTACTTC

D: TRBD1
size: -
J: TRBJ2-2
V: TRBV2
CDR3: CASSYLTGEYGELFF
DNA: TGTGCCAGCAGTTATTTGACAGGGGAGTACGGGGAGCTGTTTTTT

D: TRBD1
size: -
J: TRBJ1-2
V: TRBV5-4
CDR3: CASSPGTVRIYGYTF
DNA: TGTGCCAGCAGCCCGGGGACAGTAAGGATCTACGGCTACACCTTC

D: -
size: -
J: TRBJ2-5
V: TRBV28
CDR3: CASSPAGRVAEETQYF
DNA: TGTGCCAGCAGCCCCGCAGGGCGGGTAGCGGAAGAGACCCAGTACTTC

D: -
size: -
J: TRBJ2-1
V: TRBV29-1
CDR3: CSVPPGGLYNEQFF
DNA: TGCAGCGTTCCGCCCGGTGGACTATACAATGAGCAGTTCTTC

D: -
size: once
J: TRBJ2-7
V: TRBV28
CDR3: CASSPNNSYEQYF
DNA: TGTGCCAGCAGCCCAAACAATTCCTACGAGCAGTACTTC

D: -
size: -
J: TRBJ2-1
V: TRBV7-9
CDR3: CASSFTGFIYNEQFF
DNA: TGTGCCAGCAGCTTCACAGGGTTCATTTACAATGAGCAGTTCTTC

D: TRBD1
size: once
J: TRBJ1-4
V: TRBV30
CDR3: CAWSLHRDRNEKLFF
DNA: TGTGCCTGGAGTCTCCACCGGGACAGAAATGAAAAACTGTTTTTT

D: TRBD1
size: -
J: TRBJ1-2
V: TRBV6-6
CDR3: CAITARQGAPRGYTF
DNA: TGTGCCATCACGGCCAGACAGGGGGCTCCAAGGGGCTACACCTTC

D: -
size: -
J: TRBJ2-1
V: TRBV6-5
CDR3: CASSRIGADEQFF
DNA: TGTGCCAGCAGCCGAATAGGGGCGGATGAGCAGTTCTTC

D: -
size: -
J: TRBJ2-7
V: TRBV2
CDR3: CASSPHRQAGEQYF
DNA: TGTGCCAGCAGCCCTCACAGGCAGGCCGGAGAGCAGTACTTC

D: TRBD1
size: -
J: TRBJ1-1
V: TRBV30
CDR3: CAYEFQGTAMNTEAFF
DNA: TGTGCCTACGAGTTCCAAGGGACAGCCATGAACACTGAAGCTTTCTTT

D: -
size: -
J: TRBJ2-5
V: TRBV29-1
CDR3: CSVDRAGRETQYF
DNA: TGCAGCGTTGATAGGGCAGGGCGAGAGACCCAGTACTTC

D: -
size: -
J: TRBJ1-1
V: TRBV10-3
CDR3: CAISESGENTEAFF
DNA: TGTGCCATCAGTGAGTCGGGAGAGAACACTGAAGCTTTCTTT

D: -
size: -
J: TRBJ2-7
V: TRBV11-2
CDR3: CASSLAGTAPYEQYF
DNA: TGTGCCAGCAGCTTAGCCGGGACTGCCCCCTACGAGCAGTACTTC

D: -
size: -
J: TRBJ1-4
V: TRBV28
CDR3: CASSFLGGLKLFF
DNA: TGTGCCAGCAGTTTTTTGGGGGGGCTAAAACTGTTTTTT

D: -
size: -
J: TRBJ2-7
V: TRBV7-9
CDR3: CASGLWGLGYEQYF
DNA: TGTGCCAGCGGGCTCTGGGGGCTAGGCTACGAGCAGTACTTC

D: TRBD2
size: -
J: TRBJ2-5
V: TRBV11-3
CDR3: CASSYTSGAYQETQYF
DNA: TGTGCCAGCAGCTATACTAGCGGAGCGTACCAAGAGACCCAGTACTTC

D: TRBD1
size: -
J: TRBJ1-5
V: TRBV25-1
CDR3: CASSVQGGQPQHF
DNA: TGTGCCAGCAGTGTACAGGGGGGGCAGCCCCAGCATTTT

D: -
size: -
J: TRBJ2-1
V: TRBV5-1
CDR3: CASSHGSTGNEQFF
DNA: TGCGCCAGCAGTCACGGGAGCACGGGCAATGAGCAGTTCTTC

D: -
size: -
J: TRBJ2-7
V: TRBV18
CDR3: CASSPPNSFSEQYF
DNA: TGTGCCAGCTCACCACCGAACAGCTTCAGCGAGCAGTACTTC

D: -
size: -
J: TRBJ2-1
V: TRBV13
CDR3: CASSPGWGEGNEQFF
DNA: TGTGCCAGCAGCCCCGGCTGGGGGGAAGGGAATGAGCAGTTCTTC

D: TRBD2
size: -
J: TRBJ2-7
V: TRBV5-4
CDR3: CASSLGLEVTEQYF
DNA: TGTGCCAGCAGCCTGGGACTAGAGGTGACCGAGCAGTACTTC

D: -
size: -
J: TRBJ2-7
V: TRBV7-2
CDR3: CASSPKILAAEQYF
DNA: TGTGCCAGCAGCCCGAAAATCCTAGCAGCCGAGCAGTACTTC

D: TRBD2
size: -
J: TRBJ2-5
V: TRBV6-5
CDR3: CASSLSGLAKETQYF
DNA: TGTGCCAGCAGTTTATCGGGACTAGCGAAGGAGACCCAGTACTTC

D: -
size: -
J: TRBJ2-7
V: TRBV11-2
CDR3: CASSSVGEVYEQYF
DNA: TGTGCCAGCAGCTCCGTTGGGGAGGTCTACGAGCAGTACTTC

D: -
size: -
J: TRBJ2-7
V: TRBV11-2
CDR3: CASSLGSQVSYEQYF
DNA: TGTGCCAGCAGCTTAGGATCACAGGTATCCTACGAGCAGTACTTC

D: -
size: -
J: TRBJ1-2
V: TRBV23-1
CDR3: CASTRPDTKDGYTF
DNA: TGCGCCAGCACTCGACCAGACACCAAGGATGGCTACACCTTC

D: -
size: few
J: TRBJ2-3
V: TRBV7-9
CDR3: CASSPRTGRWDTQYF
DNA: TGTGCCAGCAGCCCCCGAACAGGGAGATGGGATACGCAGTATTTT

D: -
size: -
J: TRBJ1-2
V: TRBV4-3
CDR3: CASSQSGTGRPYGYTF
DNA: TGCGCCAGCAGCCAATCGGGTACAGGGCGCCCCTATGGCTACACCTTC

D: TRBD1
size: -
J: TRBJ1-1
V: TRBV15
CDR3: CATSSYRGGTEAFF
DNA: TGTGCCACCAGCAGTTACAGGGGGGGTACTGAAGCTTTCTTT

D: TRBD1
size: -
J: TRBJ1-1
V: TRBV5-4
CDR3: CASSDRDRGALGAFF
DNA: TGTGCCAGCAGCGACCGGGACAGAGGGGCTCTGGGGGCTTTCTTT

D: -
size: -
J: TRBJ1-1
V: TRBV19
CDR3: CASRSRGTEAFF
DNA: TGTGCCAGTAGGTCCCGGGGCACTGAAGCTTTCTTT

D: TRBD2
size: -
J: TRBJ2-5
V: TRBV6-5
CDR3: CASRSGRETQYF
DNA: TGTGCCAGCAGATCCGGGAGGGAGACCCAGTACTTC

D: -
size: -
J: TRBJ1-1
V: TRBV5-4
CDR3: CASTGGGALLNTEAFF
DNA: TGTGCCAGCACCGGCGGGGGGGCGCTGCTGAACACTGAAGCTTTCTTT

D: -
size: -
J: TRBJ1-1
V: TRBV27
CDR3: CASSLGQNTEAFF
DNA: TGTGCCAGCAGTTTGGGACAGAACACTGAAGCTTTCTTT

D: -
size: -
J: TRBJ2-5
V: TRBV15
CDR3: CATSRVASGETQYF
DNA: TGTGCCACCAGCAGAGTGGCTAGTGGGGAGACCCAGTACTTC

D: -
size: -
J: TRBJ1-1
V: TRBV5-7
CDR3: CASSPPGHRSGTEAFF
DNA: TGTGCCAGCAGCCCTCCGGGTCACAGGTCGGGCACTGAAGCTTTCTTT

D: TRBD2
size: -
J: TRBJ2-7
V: TRBV6-5
CDR3: CASRPGLAADYEQYF
DNA: TGTGCCAGCAGACCAGGACTAGCGGCGGACTACGAGCAGTACTTC